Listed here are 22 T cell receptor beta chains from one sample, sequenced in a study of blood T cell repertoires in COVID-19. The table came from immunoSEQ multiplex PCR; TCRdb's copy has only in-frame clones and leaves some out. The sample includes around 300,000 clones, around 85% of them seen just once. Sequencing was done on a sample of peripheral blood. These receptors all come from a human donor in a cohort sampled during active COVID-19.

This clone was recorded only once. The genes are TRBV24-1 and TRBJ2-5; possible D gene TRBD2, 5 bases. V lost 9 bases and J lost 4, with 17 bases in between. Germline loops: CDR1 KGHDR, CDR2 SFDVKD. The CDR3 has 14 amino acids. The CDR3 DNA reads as TGTGCCACCGGGAGCGGCAGCCGGGGAGAGACCCAGTACTTC. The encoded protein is CATGSGSRGETQYF.

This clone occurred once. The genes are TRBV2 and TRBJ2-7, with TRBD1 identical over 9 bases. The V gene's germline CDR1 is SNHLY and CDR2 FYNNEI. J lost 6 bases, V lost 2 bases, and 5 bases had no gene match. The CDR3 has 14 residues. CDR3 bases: TGTGCCAGCAGTGAATTGAGGACAGGGGTCGAGCAGTACTTC. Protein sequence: CASSELRTGVEQYF.

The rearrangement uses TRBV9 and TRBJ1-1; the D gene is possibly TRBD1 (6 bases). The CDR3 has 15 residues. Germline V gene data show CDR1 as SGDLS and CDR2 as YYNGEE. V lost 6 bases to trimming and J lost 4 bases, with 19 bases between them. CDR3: CASTKRGGVGTEAFF. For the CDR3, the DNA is TGTGCCAGCACCAAGAGGGGGGGAGTGGGCACTGAAGCTTTCTTT. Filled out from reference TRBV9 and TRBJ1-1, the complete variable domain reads DSGVTQTPKHLITATGQRVTLRCSPRSGDLSVYWYQQSLDQGLQFLIQYYNGEERAKGNILERFSAQQFPDLHSELNLSSLELGDSALYFCASTKRGGVGTEAFFGQGTRLTVV.

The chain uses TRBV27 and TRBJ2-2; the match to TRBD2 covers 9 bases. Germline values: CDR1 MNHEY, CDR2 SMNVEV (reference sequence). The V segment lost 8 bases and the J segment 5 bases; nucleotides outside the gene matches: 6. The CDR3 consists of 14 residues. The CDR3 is CASGLAGRTGELFF. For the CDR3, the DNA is TGTGCCAGCGGTCTAGCGGGGCGGACCGGGGAGCTGTTTTTT.

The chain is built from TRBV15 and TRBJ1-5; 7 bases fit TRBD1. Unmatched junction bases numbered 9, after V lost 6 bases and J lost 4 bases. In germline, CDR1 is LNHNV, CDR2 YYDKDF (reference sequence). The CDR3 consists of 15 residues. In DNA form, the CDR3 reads TGTGCCACCAGTCGACAGGGTTTGGGAAATCAGCCCCAGCATTTT. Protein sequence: CATSRQGLGNQPQHF.

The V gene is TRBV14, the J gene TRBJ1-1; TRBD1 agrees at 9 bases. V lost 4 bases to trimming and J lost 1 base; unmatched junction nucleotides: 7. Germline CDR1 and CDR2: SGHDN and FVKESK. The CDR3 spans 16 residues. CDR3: CASSPPGQGWNTEAFF. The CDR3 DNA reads TGTGCCAGCAGCCCCCCGGGACAGGGATGGAACACTGAAGCTTTCTTT. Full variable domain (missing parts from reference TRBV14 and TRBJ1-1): EAGVTQFPSHSVIEKGQTVTLRCDPISGHDNLYWYRRVMGKEIKFLLHFVKESKQDESGMPNNRFLAERTGGTYSTLKVQPAELEDSGVYFCASSPPGQGWNTEAFFGQGTRLTVV.

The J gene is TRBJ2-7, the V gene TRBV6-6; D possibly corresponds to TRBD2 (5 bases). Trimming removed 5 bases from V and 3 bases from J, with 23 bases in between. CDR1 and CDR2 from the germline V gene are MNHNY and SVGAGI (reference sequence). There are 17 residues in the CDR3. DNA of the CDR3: TGTGCCAGCAGTCCCCCCAGGACTGTTCCGACCTACTACGAGCAGTACTTC. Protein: CASSPPRTVPTYYEQYF.

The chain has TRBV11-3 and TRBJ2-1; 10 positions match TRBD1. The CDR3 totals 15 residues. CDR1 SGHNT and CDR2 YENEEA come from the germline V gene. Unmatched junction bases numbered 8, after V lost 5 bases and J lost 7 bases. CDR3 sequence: CASSGRTGGGNEQFF. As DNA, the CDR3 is TGTGCCAGCAGCGGAAGGACAGGGGGTGGGAATGAGCAGTTCTTC.

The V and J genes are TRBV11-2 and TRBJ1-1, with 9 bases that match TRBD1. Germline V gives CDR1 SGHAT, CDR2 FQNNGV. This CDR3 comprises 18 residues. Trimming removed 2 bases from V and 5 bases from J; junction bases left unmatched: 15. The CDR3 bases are TGTGCCAGCAGCTTAATAGGGGATCCGGGACAGGGAGGGACTGAAGCTTTCTTT. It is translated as CASSLIGDPGQGGTEAFF. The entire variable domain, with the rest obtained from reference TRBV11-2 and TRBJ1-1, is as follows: EAGVAQSPRYKIIEKRQSVAFWCNPISGHATLYWYQQILGQGPKLLIQFQNNGVVDDSQLPKDRFSAERLKGVDSTLKIQPAKLEDSAVYLCASSLIGDPGQGGTEAFFGQGTRLTVV.

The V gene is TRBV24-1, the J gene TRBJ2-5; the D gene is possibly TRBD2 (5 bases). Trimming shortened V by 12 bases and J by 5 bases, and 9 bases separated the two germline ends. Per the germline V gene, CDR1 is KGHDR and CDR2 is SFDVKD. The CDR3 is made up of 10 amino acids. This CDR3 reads CAAGDETQYF. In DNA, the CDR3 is TGTGCCGCCGGGGATGAGACCCAGTACTTC.

In nucleotides, the CDR3 is TGTGCCAGCAGCCATAGGGCTAGCGGGGGGGAAGAGACCCAGTACTTC. This gives the protein CASSHRASGGEETQYF. V is TRBV3-1 (or the pseudogene TRBV3-2) and J is TRBJ2-5, with 12 nucleotides matching TRBD2. The germline V gene has CDR1 LGHDT and CDR2 YNNKEL (reference sequence). The CDR3 consists of 16 residues. V lost 3 bases, J lost 3 bases, and 5 bases stayed unmatched.

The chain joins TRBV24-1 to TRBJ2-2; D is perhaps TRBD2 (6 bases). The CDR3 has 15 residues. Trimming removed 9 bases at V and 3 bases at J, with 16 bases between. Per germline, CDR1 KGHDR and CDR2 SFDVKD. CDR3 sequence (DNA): TGTGCCACCGGTACGTCGGGGGTTGACACCGGGGAGCTGTTTTTT. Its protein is CATGTSGVDTGELFF.

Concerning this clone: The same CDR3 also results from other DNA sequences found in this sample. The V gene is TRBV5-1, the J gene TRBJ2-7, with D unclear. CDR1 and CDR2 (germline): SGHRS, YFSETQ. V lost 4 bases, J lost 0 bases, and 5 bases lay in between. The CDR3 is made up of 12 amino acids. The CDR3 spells CASSPSSYEQYF. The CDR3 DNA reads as TGCGCCAGCAGCCCGAGCTCCTACGAGCAGTACTTC.

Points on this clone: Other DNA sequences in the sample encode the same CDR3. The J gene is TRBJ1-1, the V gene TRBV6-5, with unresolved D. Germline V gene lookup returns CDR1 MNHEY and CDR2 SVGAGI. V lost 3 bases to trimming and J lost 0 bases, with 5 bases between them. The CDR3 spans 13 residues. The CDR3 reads CASSYRLNTEAFF. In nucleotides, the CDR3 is TGTGCCAGCAGTTATCGTTTGAACACTGAAGCTTTCTTT.

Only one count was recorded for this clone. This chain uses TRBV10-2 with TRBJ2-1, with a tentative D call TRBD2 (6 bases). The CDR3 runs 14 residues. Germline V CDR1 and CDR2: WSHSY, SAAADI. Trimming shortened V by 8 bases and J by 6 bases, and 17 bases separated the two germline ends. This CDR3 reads CASGARDSFNEQFF. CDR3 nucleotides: TGCGCCAGCGGGGCCCGGGACTCTTTCAATGAGCAGTTCTTC.

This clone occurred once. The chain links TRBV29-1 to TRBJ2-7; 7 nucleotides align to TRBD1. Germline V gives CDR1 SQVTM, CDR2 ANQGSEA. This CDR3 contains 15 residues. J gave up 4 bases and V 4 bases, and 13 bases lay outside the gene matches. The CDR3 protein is CSVVLFRDSWYEQYF. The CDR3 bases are TGCAGCGTTGTTCTATTCCGGGACAGTTGGTACGAGCAGTACTTC.

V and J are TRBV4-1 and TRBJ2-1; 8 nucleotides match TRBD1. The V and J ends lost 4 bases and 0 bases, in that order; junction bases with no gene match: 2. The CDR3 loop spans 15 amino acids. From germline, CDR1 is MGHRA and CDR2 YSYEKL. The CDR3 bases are TGCGCCAGCAGCCGAACAGGGGGCTCCTACAATGAGCAGTTCTTC. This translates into CASSRTGGSYNEQFF.

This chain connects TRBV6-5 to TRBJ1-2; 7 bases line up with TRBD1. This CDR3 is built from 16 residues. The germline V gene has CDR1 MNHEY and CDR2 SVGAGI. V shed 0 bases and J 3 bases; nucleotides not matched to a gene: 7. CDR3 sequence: CASSYSGTAADYGYTF. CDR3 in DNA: TGTGCCAGCAGTTACTCGGGGACAGCGGCGGACTATGGCTACACCTTC.

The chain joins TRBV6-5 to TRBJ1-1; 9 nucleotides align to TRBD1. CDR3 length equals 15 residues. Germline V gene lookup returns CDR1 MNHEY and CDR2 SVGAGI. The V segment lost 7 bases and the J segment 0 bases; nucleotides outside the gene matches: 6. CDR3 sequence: CASIIGQGMNTEAFF. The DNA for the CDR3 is TGTGCCAGCATTATTGGACAGGGGATGAACACTGAAGCTTTCTTT.

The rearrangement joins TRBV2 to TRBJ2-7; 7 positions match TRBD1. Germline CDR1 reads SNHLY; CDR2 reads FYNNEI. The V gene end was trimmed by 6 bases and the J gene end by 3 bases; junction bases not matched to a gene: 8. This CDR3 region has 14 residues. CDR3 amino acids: CASSEDRLFYEQYF. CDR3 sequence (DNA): TGTGCCAGCAGCGAGGACAGGTTGTTCTACGAGCAGTACTTC.

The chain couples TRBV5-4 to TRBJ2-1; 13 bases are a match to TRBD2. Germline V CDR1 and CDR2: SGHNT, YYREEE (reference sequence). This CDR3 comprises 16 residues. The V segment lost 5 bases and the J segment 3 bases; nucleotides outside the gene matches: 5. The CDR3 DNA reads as TGTGCCAGCAGACCACTAGCGGGGGGGGGCTACAATGAGCAGTTCTTC. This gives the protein CASRPLAGGGYNEQFF.

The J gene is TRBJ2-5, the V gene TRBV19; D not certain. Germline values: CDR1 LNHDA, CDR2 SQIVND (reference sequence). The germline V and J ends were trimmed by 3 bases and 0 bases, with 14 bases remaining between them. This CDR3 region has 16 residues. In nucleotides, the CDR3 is TGTGCCAGTAGTATCCGGCTAGGTCGTCACCAAGAGACCCAGTACTTC. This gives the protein CASSIRLGRHQETQYF.